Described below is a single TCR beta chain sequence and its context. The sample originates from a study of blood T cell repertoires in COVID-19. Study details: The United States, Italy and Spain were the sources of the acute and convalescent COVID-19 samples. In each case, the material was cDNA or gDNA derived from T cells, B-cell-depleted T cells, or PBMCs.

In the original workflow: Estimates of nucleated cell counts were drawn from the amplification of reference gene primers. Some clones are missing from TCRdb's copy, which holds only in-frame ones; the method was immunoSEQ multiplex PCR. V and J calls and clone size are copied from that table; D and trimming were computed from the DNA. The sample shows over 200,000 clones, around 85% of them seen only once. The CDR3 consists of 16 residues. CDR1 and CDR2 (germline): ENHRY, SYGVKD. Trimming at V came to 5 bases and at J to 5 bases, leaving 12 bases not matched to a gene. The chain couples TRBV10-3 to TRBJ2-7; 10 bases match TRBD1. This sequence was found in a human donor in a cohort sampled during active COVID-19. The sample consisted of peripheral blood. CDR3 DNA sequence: TGTGCCATCAGTCAACTCGGGGGACAGGGGCCGGACGAGCAGTACTTC. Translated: CAISQLGGQGPDEQYF.